This T cell receptor (beta chain) came from a study of blood T cell repertoires in COVID-19. Method: immunoSEQ multiplex PCR; TCRdb's copy keeps in-frame clones and lacks some. The sample includes under 300,000 clones, about 90% seen only once; the top ten take 5.5% to 8%. The CDR3 length is 12 residues. With 6 bases removed from V and 5 bases from J, the gap between germline ends came to 8 bases. This clone has just a few counts. The chain links TRBV12-3 or TRBV12-4 to TRBJ1-5; D remains unclear. Sequenced: peripheral blood. The TCR was taken from a man aged 60 to 75 with acute or convalescent COVID-19. The chain's CDR3 is CASSKTDQPQHF. The CDR3 nucleotides are TGTGCCAGCAGCAAAACGGATCAGCCCCAGCATTTT.